One sample yielded the 14 T cell receptor beta chains listed below, sequenced in a study of T cell responses to AZD1222 COVID-19 vaccine. Generated by immunoSEQ multiplex PCR, the TCRdb table keeps only in-frame clones and is missing some. The data hold more than 140,000 clones, with 85% to 95% observed a single time. Specimen: peripheral blood, collected on day 0 of MenACWY control vaccination. These receptor sequences come from an adult in good health.

This clone came up a few times. The chain recombines TRBV5-4 with TRBJ1-1; 8 bases align to TRBD1. Per germline, CDR1 SGHNT and CDR2 YYREEE (reference sequence). This CDR3 has 15 residues. The V gene end was trimmed by 4 bases and the J gene end by 1 base; junction bases not matched to a gene: 6. The CDR3 is CASSPPGTGNTEAFF. In nucleotides, the CDR3 is TGTGCCAGCAGCCCCCCCGGGACAGGGAACACTGAAGCTTTCTTT.

This clone was counted a single time. The V call is TRBV29-1, the J call TRBJ2-1; D gene unclear. Trimming shortened V by 7 bases and J by 10 bases, and 14 bases separated the two germline ends. This CDR3 has 11 residues. Germline V gene data show CDR1 as SQVTM and CDR2 as ANQGSEA. CDR3 DNA: TGCAGCGCCGAAGGTGGGCCAGAGCAGTTCTTC. Translated, it gives CSAEGGPEQFF.

This rearrangement joins TRBV7-9 to TRBJ1-1; no firm D call. This CDR3 comprises 13 residues. CDR1 is SEHNR, CDR2 FQNEAQ, per germline (reference sequence). Trimming removed 3 bases at V and 0 bases at J, with 5 bases between. This CDR3 reads CASSFTVNTEAFF. CDR3 nucleotide sequence: TGTGCCAGCAGCTTTACAGTGAACACTGAAGCTTTCTTT.

The chain carries TRBV28 and TRBJ1-5, with D hard to call. Germline CDR1 is MDHEN and CDR2 is SYDVKM. The V end lost 5 bases, the J end lost 3 bases, and 20 bases lay between the germline ends. The length of the CDR3 is 17 residues. CDR3 in DNA: TGTGCCAGCAGTGTTCCCGCTTGGGAGGAGGACAATCAGCCCCAGCATTTT. As protein: CASSVPAWEEDNQPQHF.

DNA of the CDR3: TGTGCCACCAGCACTAGCGGAGCGCAAGAGACCCAGTACTTC. As protein: CATSTSGAQETQYF. This chain joins TRBV15 and TRBJ2-5, with TRBD2 identical over 7 bases. V lost 4 bases, J lost 2 bases, and 4 bases stayed unmatched. This CDR3 comprises 14 residues. Germline V lookup: CDR1 LNHNV, CDR2 YYDKDF (reference sequence).

The chain combines TRBV6-1 with TRBJ2-3; no firm D call. There are 14 residues in the CDR3. V was clipped by 1 base and J by 2 bases, with 7 bases between them. Germline CDR1 is MNHNS and CDR2 is SASEGT. CDR3 loop: CASSEVQLTDTQYF. The CDR3 nucleotides are TGTGCCAGCAGTGAAGTACAGCTCACAGATACGCAGTATTTT.

V gene TRBV5-1 combines with J gene TRBJ1-1; a possible D gene is TRBD1 (5 bases). V shed 5 bases and J shed 0 bases, with 17 bases lying between them. CDR1 SGHRS and CDR2 YFSETQ come from the germline V gene. This CDR3 is built from 16 residues. CDR3 nucleotides: TGCGCCAGCAGGGTCGGTGGGGGAAAGATGAACACTGAAGCTTTCTTT. It encodes CASRVGGGKMNTEAFF.

V and J are TRBV5-5 and TRBJ2-5; 8 positions agree with TRBD2. V trimming: 4 bases; J trimming: 5 bases; junction bases outside the gene matches: 4. The CDR3 contains 13 residues. The V gene's germline CDR1 is SGHKS and CDR2 YYEKEE (reference sequence). The chain's CDR3 is CASSRLAWETQYF. The CDR3 nucleotides read TGTGCCAGCAGCCGACTAGCGTGGGAGACCCAGTACTTC.

The sample holds one count of this clone. V and J are TRBV7-9 and TRBJ1-4, with D unclear. Trimming left V 3 bases short and J 5 bases short, with 7 bases between. Germline lookup yields CDR1 SEHNR and CDR2 FQNEAQ (reference sequence). The CDR3 runs to 13 residues. The CDR3 loop is CASSFTLNEKLFF. The DNA of the CDR3 is TGTGCCAGCAGCTTCACACTGAATGAAAAACTGTTTTTT.

This rearrangement joins TRBV2 to TRBJ2-7; tentatively, D is TRBD2 (5 bases). Trimming left V 10 bases short and J 4 bases short, with 11 bases between. The CDR3 totals 11 residues. Germline V gene lookup returns CDR1 SNHLY and CDR2 FYNNEI. CDR3 loop: CATSGDYEQYF. DNA of the CDR3: TGTGCCACTTCCGGGGATTACGAGCAGTACTTC.

DNA of the CDR3: TGTGCCTGGAGGGAGACGGCGCTCGGGGAAGCTTTCTTT. Protein sequence: CAWRETALGEAFF. This chain connects TRBV30 to TRBJ1-1; no reliable D call. V gave up 3 bases and J gave up 8 bases, with 16 bases separating them. Germline values: CDR1 GTSNPN, CDR2 SVGIG (reference sequence). CDR3 length: 13 amino acids.

The chain combines TRBV6-1 with TRBJ1-4, with 7 nucleotides matching TRBD1. The CDR3 runs to 18 residues. CDR1 and CDR2 from the germline V gene are MNHNS and SASEGT. Trimming removed 1 base from V and 2 bases from J; junction bases left unmatched: 10. The DNA for the CDR3 is TGTGCCAGCAGTGAAGAAGGACAGGTATCGTCTACTAATGAAAAACTGTTTTTT. Its protein is CASSEEGQVSSTNEKLFF.

This clone was recorded only once. This rearrangement joins TRBV7-3 to TRBJ2-5; TRBD2 is a possible D gene (6 bases). The CDR3 runs 13 residues. The germline V gene has CDR1 SGHTA and CDR2 FQGTGA. Trimming stripped 5 bases from V and 5 bases from J, with 12 bases between. The CDR3 coding sequence is TGTGCCAGCAGCGCGGGGCCGGAGGAGACCCAGTACTTC. Translation gives CASSAGPEETQYF.

The chain is built from TRBV19 and TRBJ1-2; the D gene is possibly TRBD1 (5 bases). The CDR3 covers 15 residues. V was shortened by 4 bases and J by 3 bases, with 15 bases between the two germline ends. Germline V gene sequence: CDR1 LNHDA, CDR2 SQIVND (reference sequence). The CDR3 DNA is TGTGCCAGTAGTAGGGGATTGGGGGTCGACTATGGCTACACCTTC. Protein product: CASSRGLGVDYGYTF.